This TCR beta chain was identified during a study of blood T cell repertoires in COVID-19. Study summary: Italy, Spain and the United States were the sources of the convalescent and acute COVID-19 samples. PBMCs, B-cell-depleted T cells, or T cells were the source of the cDNA or gDNA that made up the material.

This clone was recorded at least ten times. Authors' processing steps: Amplification of reference gene primers was used by the study to estimate nucleated cell counts. Sequenced by immunoSEQ multiplex PCR; TCRdb stores in-frame clones only, minus some. V and J calls and clone size follow that table, whereas D and trimming were derived from the DNA. Of 200,000 to 250,000 clones in the sample, 83% were seen once. The length of the CDR3 is 19 residues. Per the germline V gene, CDR1 is LGHNA and CDR2 is YSLEER. The V and J ends lost 3 bases and 5 bases, in that order; junction bases with no gene match: 19.

The TCR originated in a woman aged 50 to 60 with acute or convalescent COVID-19. The gene calls are TRBV4-3 and TRBJ2-5, with 9 bases aligning to TRBD1. The material sequenced was peripheral blood. This CDR3 is CASSQHFSIGTGSMETQYF. The CDR3 coding sequence is TGCGCCAGCAGCCAGCATTTTTCTATAGGGACAGGGAGTATGGAGACCCAGTACTTC.